Listed here is a single T cell receptor beta chain. Its antigen is not known. The sample originates from a study of cytomegalovirus exposure and HLA in healthy donors. Study details: As released early, the data held around 80 million unique TCRs from HLA-typed donors.

PCR involved 60 Vbeta and 13 Jbeta primers. Sequenced by immunoSEQ multiplex PCR; TCRdb stores in-frame clones only, minus some. The sample yields 200,000 to 250,000 clones, 70% to 85% seen once. Findings and limits, study-wide: Later genetic work tied a missense DCLRE1C variant to beta-chain V and J trimming.

Donors consisted of healthy bone marrow donors. Trimming removed 4 bases from V and 6 bases from J; junction bases left unmatched: 11. This CDR3 has 15 amino acids. In germline, CDR1 is SNHLY, CDR2 FYNNEI. The J gene is TRBJ1-1, the V gene TRBV2; 7 bases match TRBD1. This TCR derives from a woman aged 40 to 50 in good health and CMV-seronegative. The sequenced material came from PBMCs. In DNA, the CDR3 is TGTGCCAGCAGTGTGGGGATTGGACAGGAGCCTGAAGCTTTCTTT. This gives the protein CASSVGIGQEPEAFF.